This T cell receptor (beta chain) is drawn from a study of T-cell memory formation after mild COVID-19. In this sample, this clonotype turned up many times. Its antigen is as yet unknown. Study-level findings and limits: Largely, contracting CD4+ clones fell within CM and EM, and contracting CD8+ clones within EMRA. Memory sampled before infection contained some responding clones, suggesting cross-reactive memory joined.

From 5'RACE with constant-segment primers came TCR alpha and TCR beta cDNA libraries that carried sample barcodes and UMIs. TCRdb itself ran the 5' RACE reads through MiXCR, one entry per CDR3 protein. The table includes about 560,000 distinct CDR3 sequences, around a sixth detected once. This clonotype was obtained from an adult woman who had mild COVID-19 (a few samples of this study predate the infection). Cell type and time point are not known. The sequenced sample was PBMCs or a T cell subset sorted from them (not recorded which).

In DNA form, the CDR3 reads TGTGCCAGCAGCCCCGGGTTGGGGACCGGGGAGCTGTTTTTT. Its translation: CASSPGLGTGELFF. V is TRBV7-3 and J is TRBJ2-2, with no clear D. CDR3 length equals 14 residues. V was cut by 5 bases and J by 5 bases, with 12 bases left in between. The V gene's germline CDR1 is SGHTA and CDR2 FQGTGA. Full variable domain (outside the CDR3, taken from reference TRBV7-3 and TRBJ2-2): GAGVSQTPSNKVTEKGKYVELRCDPISGHTALYWYRQSLGQGPEFLIYFQGTGAADDSGLPNDRFFAVRPEGSVSTLKIQRTERGDSAVYLCASSPGLGTGELFFGEGSRLTVL.